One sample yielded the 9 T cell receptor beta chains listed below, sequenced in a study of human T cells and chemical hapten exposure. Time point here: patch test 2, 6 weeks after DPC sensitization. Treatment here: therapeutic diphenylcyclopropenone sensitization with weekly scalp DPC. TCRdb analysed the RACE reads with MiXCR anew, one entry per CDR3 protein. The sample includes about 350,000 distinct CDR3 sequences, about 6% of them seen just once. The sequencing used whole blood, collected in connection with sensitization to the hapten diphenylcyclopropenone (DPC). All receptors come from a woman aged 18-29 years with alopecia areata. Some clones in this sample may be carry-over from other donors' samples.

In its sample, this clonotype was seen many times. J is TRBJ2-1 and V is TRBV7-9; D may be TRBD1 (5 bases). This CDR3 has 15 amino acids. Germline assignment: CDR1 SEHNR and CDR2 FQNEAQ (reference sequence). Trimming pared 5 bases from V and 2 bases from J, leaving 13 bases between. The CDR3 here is CASSKTEITYNEQFF. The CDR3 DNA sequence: TGTGCCAGCAGCAAGACAGAGATTACCTACAATGAGCAGTTCTTC.

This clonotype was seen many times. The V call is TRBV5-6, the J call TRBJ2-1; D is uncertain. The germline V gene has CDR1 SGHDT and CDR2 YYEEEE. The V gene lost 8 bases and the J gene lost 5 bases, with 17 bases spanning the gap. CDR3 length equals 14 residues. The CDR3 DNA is TGTGCCAGTAACACAAACAGACCAGACAATGAGCAGTTCTTC. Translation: CASNTNRPDNEQFF.

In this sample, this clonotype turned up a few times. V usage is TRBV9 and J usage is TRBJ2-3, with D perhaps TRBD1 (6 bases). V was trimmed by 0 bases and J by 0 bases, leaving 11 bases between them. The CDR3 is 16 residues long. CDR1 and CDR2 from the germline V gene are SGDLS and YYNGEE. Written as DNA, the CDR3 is TGTGCCAGCAGCGTAGGAGGACAGACTAGCACAGATACGCAGTATTTT. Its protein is CASSVGGQTSTDTQYF.

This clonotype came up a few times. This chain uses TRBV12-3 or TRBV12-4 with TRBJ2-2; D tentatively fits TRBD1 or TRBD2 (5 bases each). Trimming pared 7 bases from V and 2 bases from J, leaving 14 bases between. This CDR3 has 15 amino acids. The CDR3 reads CASTTLRDNTGELFF. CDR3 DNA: TGTGCCAGCACTACTCTCCGGGACAACACCGGGGAGCTGTTTTTT.

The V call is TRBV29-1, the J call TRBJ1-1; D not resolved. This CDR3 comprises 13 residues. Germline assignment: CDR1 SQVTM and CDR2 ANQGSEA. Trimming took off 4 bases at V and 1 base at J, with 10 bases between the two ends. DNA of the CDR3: TGCAGCGTTGGCGAGACTCCGAACACTGAAGCTTTCTTT. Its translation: CSVGETPNTEAFF.

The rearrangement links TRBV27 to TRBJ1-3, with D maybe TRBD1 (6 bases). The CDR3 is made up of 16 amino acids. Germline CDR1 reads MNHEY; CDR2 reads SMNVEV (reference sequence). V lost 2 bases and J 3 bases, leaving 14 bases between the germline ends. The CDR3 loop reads CASSLNIRGVGNTIYF. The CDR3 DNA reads TGTGCCAGCAGTTTAAACATCAGGGGAGTTGGAAACACCATATATTTT.

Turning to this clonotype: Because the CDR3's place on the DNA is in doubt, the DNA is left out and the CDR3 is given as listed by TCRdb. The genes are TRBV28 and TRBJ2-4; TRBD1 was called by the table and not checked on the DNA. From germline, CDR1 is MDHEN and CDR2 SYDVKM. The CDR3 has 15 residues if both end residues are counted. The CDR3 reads CASSTSDRVRNIQYF.

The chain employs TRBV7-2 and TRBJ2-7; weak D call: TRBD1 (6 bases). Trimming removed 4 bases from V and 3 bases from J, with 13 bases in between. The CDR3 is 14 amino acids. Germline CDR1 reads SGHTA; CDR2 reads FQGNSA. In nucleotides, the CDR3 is TGTGCCAGCAGCTCGATAGACAGGCGCTACGAGCAGTACTTC. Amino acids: CASSSIDRRYEQYF.

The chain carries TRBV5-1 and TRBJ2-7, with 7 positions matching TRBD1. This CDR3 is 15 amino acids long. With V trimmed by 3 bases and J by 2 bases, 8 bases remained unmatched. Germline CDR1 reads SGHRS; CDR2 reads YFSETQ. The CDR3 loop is CASSSPGTETYEQYF. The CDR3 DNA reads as TGCGCCAGCAGCTCGCCCGGGACAGAGACCTACGAGCAGTACTTC.